These 26 T cell receptor beta chains came from one sample sequenced in a study of cytomegalovirus exposure and HLA in healthy donors. Use of 60 Vbeta and 13 Jbeta primers characterized the PCR. Libraries were prepared by immunoSEQ multiplex PCR; TCRdb keeps only in-frame clonotypes and omits some of them. The profile shows fewer than 120,000 clones, about 90% of them singletons. Source material: PBMCs. The origin of the receptors is a man aged 35-49 years in good health and CMV-seronegative.

The J gene is TRBJ1-1, the V gene TRBV14, with a tentative D call TRBD1 (6 bases). The CDR3 runs 16 residues. The V end was cut by 10 bases, the J end by 0 bases, with 21 bases between. CDR1 SGHDN and CDR2 FVKESK come from the germline V gene. The CDR3: CAIFTGQGEMNTEAFF. DNA for the CDR3: TGTGCCATTTTTACAGGGCAGGGAGAGATGAACACTGAAGCTTTCTTT.

The rearrangement uses TRBV5-8 and TRBJ2-6; D gene ambiguous. V lost 0 bases and J 0 bases, leaving 4 bases between the germline ends. Germline V gene lookup returns CDR1 SGHTS and CDR2 YDEGEE. The CDR3 covers 15 residues. Here the CDR3 reads CASSLGGSGANVLTF. CDR3 DNA: TGTGCCAGCAGCTTGGGCGGCTCTGGGGCCAACGTCCTGACTTTC.

V is TRBV7-2 and J is TRBJ2-7; 7 bases line up with TRBD1. V was clipped by 5 bases and J by 2 bases; unmatched bases: 6. Germline loops: CDR1 SGHTA, CDR2 FQGNSA. This CDR3 is built from 14 residues. The CDR3 reads CASSRTGTAYEQYF. CDR3 in DNA: TGTGCCAGCAGCCGGACAGGTACCGCCTACGAGCAGTACTTC.

The chain links TRBV11-1 to TRBJ1-2, with 11 bases that match TRBD1. Germline V CDR1 and CDR2: SGHAT, FQDESV (reference sequence). The CDR3 extends over 14 amino acids. J lost 7 bases, V lost 7 bases, and 8 bases had no gene match. CDR3 DNA: TGTGCCAGCACCGATGGACAGGGGGCGAGTGGCTACACCTTC. Protein: CASTDGQGASGYTF.

The chain joins TRBV4-2 to TRBJ1-4; D might be TRBD1 (5 bases). CDR1 is LGHNA, CDR2 YNFKEQ, per germline. V was clipped by 0 bases and J by 7 bases, with 12 bases between them. CDR3 length: 15 amino acids. DNA for the CDR3: TGTGCCAGCAGCCAAGAAGACAGTCCCCTTGAAAAACTGTTTTTT. Its translation is CASSQEDSPLEKLFF.

The chain has TRBV6-5 and TRBJ2-7; D is unresolved. This CDR3 region has 13 residues. The germline V gene has CDR1 MNHEY and CDR2 SVGAGI. V gave up 6 bases and J gave up 1 base, with 10 bases separating them. CDR3 amino acids: CASSAPVSYEQYF. The CDR3 nucleotides read TGTGCCAGCAGCGCCCCAGTGTCCTACGAGCAGTACTTC.

The rearrangement uses TRBV30 and TRBJ2-1, with D perhaps matching TRBD2 (6 bases). The ends were cut back, 8 bases at V and 2 bases at J, with 13 bases in the middle. The CDR3 sequence is 13 residues long. Germline V gene sequence: CDR1 GTSNPN, CDR2 SVGIG (reference sequence). This CDR3 is CAGEEGPYNEQFF. CDR3 sequence (DNA): TGTGCCGGGGAGGAGGGTCCCTACAATGAGCAGTTCTTC.

V usage is TRBV2 and J usage is TRBJ1-1; weak D call: TRBD1 (5 bases). This CDR3 has 14 residues. Germline V lookup: CDR1 SNHLY, CDR2 FYNNEI. The germline V and J ends were trimmed by 7 bases and 0 bases, with 12 bases remaining between them. The chain's CDR3 is CASILRGLNTEAFF. CDR3 bases: TGTGCCAGCATTCTTAGGGGTTTGAACACTGAAGCTTTCTTT.

The rearrangement links TRBV28 to TRBJ1-4; 9 nucleotides match TRBD1. The CDR3 totals 13 residues. V was pared by 7 bases and J by 8 bases, with 5 bases of the junction left unmatched. Germline V gene sequence: CDR1 MDHEN, CDR2 SYDVKM. Here the CDR3 reads CASKGQGGEKLFF. The CDR3 region has the DNA TGTGCCAGCAAGGGACAGGGAGGAGAAAAACTGTTTTTT.

The chain joins TRBV5-4 to TRBJ2-7, with D tentatively TRBD1 (5 bases). Trimming removed 0 bases at V and 2 bases at J, with 15 bases between. The germline V gene has CDR1 SGHNT and CDR2 YYREEE (reference sequence). The CDR3 is 16 amino acids. This CDR3 is CASSLGGSLGTYEQYF. In DNA, the CDR3 is TGTGCCAGCAGCTTGGGGGGCTCACTTGGCACCTACGAGCAGTACTTC.

The chain is built from TRBV30 and TRBJ1-5; tentative D call: TRBD1 (6 bases). V lost 2 bases and J lost 6, with 14 bases in between. The germline gives CDR1 GTSNPN, CDR2 SVGIG (reference sequence). The CDR3 totals 14 residues. CDR3 sequence (DNA): TGTGCCTGGAGTATAAAACAGGGATTTCAGCCCCAGCATTTT. Its translation is CAWSIKQGFQPQHF.

The chain combines TRBV5-6 with TRBJ1-3; D remains ambiguous. The germline V gene encodes CDR1 SGHDT and CDR2 YYEEEE. V lost 3 bases and J 2 bases, leaving 18 bases between the germline ends. The CDR3 is 17 amino acids. The CDR3 sequence: CASSWRRTVLTGNTIYF. CDR3 in DNA: TGTGCCAGCAGCTGGAGACGGACTGTGCTAACTGGAAACACCATATATTTT.

The rearrangement links TRBV28 to TRBJ1-4, with TRBD1 as a possible D gene (5 bases). Trimming left V 4 bases short and J 8 bases short, with 17 bases between. This CDR3 is built from 15 residues. Germline CDR1 is MDHEN and CDR2 is SYDVKM. This CDR3 reads CASSSPQARGEKLFF. CDR3 DNA: TGTGCCAGCAGTTCCCCTCAGGCACGGGGGGAAAAACTGTTTTTT.

The chain recombines TRBV7-2 with TRBJ1-6; D gene unclear. The ends were cut back, 4 bases at V and 14 bases at J, with 12 bases in the middle. Germline V lookup: CDR1 SGHTA, CDR2 FQGNSA. This CDR3 region has 12 residues. The CDR3 here is CASSSEQLALHF. The DNA for the CDR3 is TGTGCCAGCAGCTCTGAACAGTTGGCCCTCCACTTT.

The rearrangement links TRBV29-1 to TRBJ2-3; the match to TRBD2 covers 8 bases. CDR3 length: 13 amino acids. Trimming at V came to 7 bases and at J to 5 bases, leaving 8 bases not matched to a gene. CDR1 and CDR2 from the germline V gene are SQVTM and ANQGSEA. CDR3 DNA: TGCAGCGCTTCCGGGGGGGCCGGAGATACGCAGTATTTT. This gives the protein CSASGGAGDTQYF.

This chain joins TRBV4-2 and TRBJ2-7, with 9 bases that match TRBD1. This CDR3 is 14 amino acids long. The germline gives CDR1 LGHNA, CDR2 YNFKEQ. V lost 4 bases to trimming and J lost 3 bases; unmatched junction nucleotides: 4. The DNA for the CDR3 is TGTGCCAGCAGCCCGAGGACAGGGGACTACGAGCAGTACTTC. Translated, it gives CASSPRTGDYEQYF.

As regards this clone: The sample contains more than one DNA sequence encoding this CDR3. The chain carries TRBV30 and TRBJ1-4, with 8 bases aligning to TRBD1. CDR3 length: 13 amino acids. The germline V gene encodes CDR1 GTSNPN and CDR2 SVGIG (reference sequence). The ends lost 5 bases at V and 5 bases at J; junction bases unmatched: 4. The CDR3 DNA is TGTGCCTGGGGACAGGGAGCAAATGAAAAACTGTTTTTT. Translating gives CAWGQGANEKLFF.

This chain uses TRBV7-2 with TRBJ1-1, with a tentative D call TRBD1 (6 bases). This CDR3 is built from 14 residues. Germline CDR1 reads SGHTA; CDR2 reads FQGNSA. The V and J ends lost 3 bases and 2 bases respectively, with 10 bases between them. DNA of the CDR3: TGTGCCAGCAGCTTCGGGACACTTAACACTGAAGCTTTCTTT. As protein: CASSFGTLNTEAFF.

This chain connects TRBV2 to TRBJ1-2, with a tentative D call TRBD1 (5 bases). Trimming shortened V by 3 bases and J by 7 bases, and 12 bases separated the two germline ends. This CDR3 spans 13 amino acids. Germline V gene sequence: CDR1 SNHLY, CDR2 FYNNEI. CDR3 in amino acids: CASSDSRVGGYTF. As DNA, the CDR3 is TGTGCCAGCAGTGACTCCAGGGTCGGTGGCTACACCTTC.

This sequence joins TRBV29-1 and TRBJ1-6, with 7 bases matching TRBD1. The CDR3 covers 13 residues. CDR1 and CDR2 from the germline V gene are SQVTM and ANQGSEA. Trimming at V came to 4 bases and at J to 7 bases, leaving 4 bases not matched to a gene. The CDR3 loop is CSVAMTGNSPLHF. In DNA, the CDR3 is TGCAGCGTTGCCATGACAGGGAATTCACCCCTCCACTTT.

The V and J genes are TRBV28 and TRBJ1-5; D is unresolved. Per germline, CDR1 MDHEN and CDR2 SYDVKM. The V end was cut by 2 bases, the J end by 1 base, with 9 bases between. This CDR3 contains 15 residues. Here the CDR3 DNA reads TGTGCCAGCAGTTTAAGTGGGCCAAGCAATCAGCCCCAGCATTTT. Encoded protein: CASSLSGPSNQPQHF. The full variable domain, completed using reference TRBV28 and TRBJ1-5, is DVKVTQSSRYLVKRTGEKVFLECVQDMDHENMFWYRQDPGLGLRLIYFSYDVKMKEKGDIPEGYSVSREKKERFSLILESASTNQTSMYLCASSLSGPSNQPQHFGDGTRLSIL.

The chain has TRBV19 and TRBJ2-5, with D possibly being TRBD2 (7 bases). Germline CDR1 and CDR2: LNHDA and SQIVND (reference sequence). The length of the CDR3 is 16 residues. Between the trimmed V and J ends, which lost 4 bases and 2 bases, there was a span of 17 bases. CDR3 DNA: TGTGCCAGTAGTAGGGCAGCTGCGGGGGCTCAAGAGACCCAGTACTTC. Protein sequence: CASSRAAAGAQETQYF.

In DNA form, the CDR3 reads TGTGCCAGCAGCCAACTAGCGGGGGGGCGCACAGATACGCAGTATTTT. This codes for CASSQLAGGRTDTQYF. The V call is TRBV7-6, the J call TRBJ2-3; 13 bases align to TRBD2. V shed 5 bases and J 1 base; nucleotides not matched to a gene: 3. Germline loops: CDR1 SGHVS, CDR2 FNYEAQ. The length of the CDR3 is 16 residues.

The genes are TRBV30 and TRBJ1-5; 12 nucleotides match TRBD1. Germline assignment: CDR1 GTSNPN and CDR2 SVGIG (reference sequence). The CDR3 loop spans 19 amino acids. The V gene end was trimmed by 0 bases and the J gene end by 3 bases; junction bases not matched to a gene: 12. The CDR3 reads CAWSVTGTGGLGLNQPQHF. The CDR3 DNA is TGTGCCTGGAGTGTAACCGGGACAGGGGGCCTAGGTCTCAATCAGCCCCAGCATTTT.

The chain joins TRBV4-3 to TRBJ2-4, with 7 bases aligning to TRBD2. Germline CDR1 reads LGHNA; CDR2 reads YSLEER. The CDR3 spans 15 residues. Germline trimming cut 0 bases from V and 1 base from J; bases unmatched to any gene: 0. CDR3: CASSQERGAKNIQYF. Here the CDR3 DNA reads TGCGCCAGCAGCCAAGAGCGGGGGGCCAAAAACATTCAGTACTTC.

Only one count was recorded for this clone. This sequence joins TRBV29-1 and TRBJ1-2, with D possibly TRBD1 on 5 matching bases. The CDR3 extends over 16 amino acids. The V and J ends lost 3 bases and 4 bases respectively, with 21 bases between them. Germline-derived CDR1 and CDR2 are SQVTM and ANQGSEA. This CDR3 is CSVDRALRGGGYGYTF. CDR3 DNA: TGCAGCGTTGACAGGGCCCTCCGGGGAGGCGGCTATGGCTACACCTTC.